Each of the 30 T cell receptor beta chains below was sequenced from the same sample in a study of graft-versus-host responses after intestinal transplantation. TCRdb's copy holds only in-frame clones and misses some; the assay was immunoSEQ multiplex PCR. Here the sample spans just under 100,000 clones, 90% being singletons. Material: PBMCs, obtained around 450 days after intestinal transplant. The receptors stem from a human patient who received an intestinal transplant, so some T cells may come from the graft donor.

J is TRBJ1-5 and V is TRBV25-1; 8 nucleotides match TRBD1. The CDR3 totals 14 residues. Germline V CDR1 and CDR2: MGHDK, SYGVNS. Trimming at V came to 5 bases and at J to 6 bases, leaving 6 bases not matched to a gene. CDR3 nucleotides: TGTGCCAGCAGTCCGCGGACAGGGAGTCAGCCCCAGCATTTT. Its protein product is CASSPRTGSQPQHF.

The sample holds one count of this clone. Sequence at one end of the junction differs from germline and may be a read error. Distinct nucleotide sequences in the sample also encode this CDR3. The chain joins TRBV7-6 to TRBJ1-2; D ambiguous. The CDR3 is 15 residues long. Per germline, CDR1 SGHVS and CDR2 FNYEAQ. The CDR3 nucleotides read TGTGCCAGTAGCTTAGTGGCAGCTCCTAACTATGGCTACACCTTC. Translation: CASSLVAAPNYGYTF.

With respect to this clone: The germline gene is not matched at one end of the junction; a read error may be the cause. This sequence joins TRBV6-1 and TRBJ2-7; D assignment may be TRBD1 or TRBD2 (5 bases each). Per the germline V gene, CDR1 is MNHNS and CDR2 is SASEGT. The CDR3 is made up of 12 amino acids. As DNA, the CDR3 is TGTGCCAGCAGTGAAACGACCGGGACGCCGACCTTC. It yields the protein CASSETTGTPTF.

This sequence joins TRBV10-2 and TRBJ2-2; a possible D gene is TRBD2 (6 bases). The CDR3 spans 13 residues. With 6 bases removed from V and 6 bases from J, the gap between germline ends came to 11 bases. Germline CDR1 and CDR2: WSHSY and SAAADI. CDR3 protein: CASRIIAAGELFF. The CDR3 DNA reads TGCGCCAGCAGGATTATAGCGGCCGGGGAGCTGTTTTTT.

The rearrangement links TRBV7-2 to TRBJ1-5; 7 bases are a match to TRBD1. The CDR3 extends over 15 amino acids. J was trimmed by 6 bases and V by 7 bases; bases with no gene match: 12. Germline CDR1 and CDR2: SGHTA and FQGNSA. DNA for the CDR3: TGTGCCAGCACCCCCGGGACAGCCGCAAGTCAGCCCCAGCATTTT. Its translation: CASTPGTAASQPQHF.

The chain employs TRBV2 and TRBJ2-5, with 13 bases identical to TRBD2. After removal of 5 bases from V and 5 bases from J, the junction contained 2 bases not matched to a gene. This CDR3 is built from 14 residues. Looked up from germline, CDR1 is SNHLY and CDR2 is FYNNEI. The CDR3 coding sequence is TGTGCCAGCAGTTCGACTAGCGGGGGGGAGACCCAGTACTTC. It yields the protein CASSSTSGGETQYF. Full variable domain (rest looked up from reference TRBV2 and TRBJ2-5): EPEVTQTPSHQVTQMGQEVILRCVPISNHLYFYWYRQILGQKVEFLVSFYNNEISEKSEIFDDQFSVERPDGSNFTLKIRSTKLEDSAMYFCASSSTSGGETQYFGPGTRLLVL.

The chain combines TRBV5-4 with TRBJ1-5; D may be TRBD1 (5 bases). Trimming cost V 1 base and J 3 bases, with 8 bases left between them. The CDR3 consists of 14 residues. Looked up from germline, CDR1 is SGHNT and CDR2 is YYREEE (reference sequence). The CDR3 sequence is CASSLRGDNQPQHF. CDR3 DNA: TGTGCCAGCAGCTTGAGGGGAGACAATCAGCCCCAGCATTTT.

The chain recombines TRBV29-1 with TRBJ1-1; no firm D call. The germline V and J ends were trimmed by 4 bases and 2 bases, with 8 bases remaining between them. The CDR3 covers 12 residues. Germline loops: CDR1 SQVTM, CDR2 ANQGSEA. CDR3 DNA: TGCAGCGTTGCCAAGGGCAACACTGAAGCTTTCTTT. This codes for CSVAKGNTEAFF.

This clone came up a few times. J is TRBJ1-6 and V is TRBV2; a possible D gene is TRBD1 (6 bases). This CDR3 contains 14 residues. CDR1 is SNHLY, CDR2 FYNNEI, per germline. V was pared by 1 base and J by 7 bases, with 8 bases between. The CDR3 protein is CASSEGTANSPLHF. As DNA, the CDR3 is TGTGCCAGCAGTGAAGGGACAGCAAATTCACCCCTCCACTTT.

In regard to this clone: Compared with germline, one end of the junction differs, possibly owing to a read error. The chain joins TRBV7-7 to TRBJ2-4, with D perhaps matching TRBD2 (7 bases). The CDR3 has 14 amino acids. Germline V lookup: CDR1 SSHAT, CDR2 FNYEAQ (reference sequence). In nucleotides, the CDR3 is TGTGCTAGCAGCTTAGGGGGGGGTGGGGACATTCAGTACTTC. Its translation: CASSLGGGGDIQYF.

CDR3 loop: CASSLKIYEQYF. The CDR3 DNA reads as TGTGCCAGCAGCTTGAAAATTTACGAGCAGTACTTC. The chain combines TRBV11-2 with TRBJ2-7; D remains ambiguous. CDR3 length: 12 residues. Trimming took 3 bases from V and 4 from J, leaving 7 bases between them. CDR1 is SGHAT and CDR2 is FQNNGV in the germline V gene.

Written as DNA, the CDR3 is TGCGCCAGCAGCTTCCCCCCAAAGCGGGGGCCGGCCGAGGATACGCAGTATTTT. Translation gives CASSFPPKRGPAEDTQYF. The chain has TRBV5-1 and TRBJ2-3, with 8 bases aligning to TRBD2. The CDR3 is 18 amino acids. The junction had 17 bases not matched to a gene; V was cut back by 2 bases and J by 6 bases. The V gene's germline CDR1 is SGHRS and CDR2 YFSETQ.

The rearrangement links TRBV12-5 to TRBJ1-4; D perhaps matches TRBD1 (5 bases). CDR1 and CDR2 from the germline V gene are LGHNT and FRNRAP. The V gene lost 2 bases and the J gene lost 3 bases, with 13 bases spanning the gap. This CDR3 contains 16 residues. In DNA form, the CDR3 reads TGTGCTAGTGGTTTGTCCAGGACATTTGCTAATGAAAAACTGTTTTTT. This gives the protein CASGLSRTFANEKLFF.

This rearrangement joins TRBV2 to TRBJ1-1; D is unclear. Germline V gene data show CDR1 as SNHLY and CDR2 as FYNNEI. V was pared by 6 bases and J by 2 bases, with 4 bases between. CDR3 length: 11 residues. The CDR3 sequence: CASRENTEAFF. CDR3 coding DNA: TGTGCCAGCAGGGAAAACACTGAAGCTTTCTTT.

J is TRBJ1-2 and V is TRBV29-1; 9 bases fit TRBD1. This CDR3 is built from 12 residues. V lost 6 bases to trimming and J lost 4 bases; unmatched junction nucleotides: 3. Germline V lookup: CDR1 SQVTM, CDR2 ANQGSEA. The CDR3 loop is CSVGQGSYGYTF. As DNA, the CDR3 is TGCAGCGTCGGACAGGGGAGCTATGGCTACACCTTC. The full variable domain, with the rest looked up from reference TRBV29-1 and TRBJ1-2, is SAVISQKPSRDICQRGTSLTIQCQVDSQVTMMFWYRQQPGQSLTLIATANQGSEATYESGFVIDKFPISRPNLTFSTLTVSNMSPEDSSIYLCSVGQGSYGYTFGSGTRLTVV.

The chain is built from TRBV12-5 and TRBJ2-7; 9 bases are shared with TRBD1. From germline, CDR1 is LGHNT and CDR2 FRNRAP. This CDR3 contains 17 residues. V lost 1 base and J lost 3; bases outside the gene matches: 10. In DNA form, the CDR3 reads TGTGCTAGTGGTTTGGACCCCACGGGACAGGGAATCTACGAGCAGTACTTC. Residues: CASGLDPTGQGIYEQYF.

The rearrangement uses TRBV6-1 and TRBJ1-2, with D perhaps matching TRBD1 (5 bases). This CDR3 has 12 residues. With 5 bases removed from V and 7 bases from J, the gap between germline ends came to 11 bases. Germline CDR1 MNHNS, CDR2 SASEGT. The DNA of the CDR3 is TGTGCCAGCAGTAAGCAGGGAATTGGCTACACCTTC. Its protein product is CASSKQGIGYTF.

This clone was recorded only once. Mismatch with germline at one junction end may stem from a read error. The chain employs TRBV7-8 and TRBJ1-5; D not certain. The V gene's germline CDR1 is SGHVS and CDR2 FQNEAQ. This CDR3 comprises 16 residues. The CDR3 DNA follows: TGTGCCAGCAGCCACCGGGCGGTCAGAGACAATCGGCCCCAGCATTTT. Its translation: CASSHRAVRDNRPQHF.

The chain links TRBV7-6 to TRBJ2-1; weak D call: TRBD2 (6 bases). Trimming removed 3 bases at V and 4 bases at J, with 10 bases between. The CDR3 consists of 14 residues. Germline lookup yields CDR1 SGHVS and CDR2 FNYEAQ. Written as DNA, the CDR3 is TGTGCCAGCAGCTTTCGGGCGGGATACAATGAGCAGTTCTTC. Its protein product is CASSFRAGYNEQFF.

The CDR3 sequence: CASSLKRAGPYEQYF. The DNA for the CDR3 is TGTGCCAGCAGCTTAAAACGAGCGGGACCCTACGAGCAGTACTTC. The chain uses TRBV7-3 and TRBJ2-7; 7 bases match TRBD2. The CDR3 covers 15 residues. CDR1 is SGHTA and CDR2 is FQGTGA in the germline V gene. The V gene end was trimmed by 1 base and the J gene end by 2 bases; junction bases not matched to a gene: 5.

This rearrangement joins TRBV5-1 to TRBJ2-7; 7 nucleotides align to TRBD1. The length of the CDR3 is 14 residues. V shed 1 base, J shed 8 bases, and the junction held 9 bases outside the gene matches. The V gene's germline CDR1 is SGHRS and CDR2 YFSETQ. The CDR3, as DNA: TGCGCCAGCAGCTTGTGGGGACAGACCCGACAGCAGTACTTC. This codes for CASSLWGQTRQQYF.

CDR3 DNA: TGTGCCAGCAGGGGTGACTCACTGTTTTTT. Protein: CASRGDSLFF. The V and J genes are TRBV2 and TRBJ1-4; D is ambiguous. Germline assignment: CDR1 SNHLY and CDR2 FYNNEI. This CDR3 region has 10 residues. Trimming removed 6 bases at V and 13 bases at J, with 9 bases between.

This clone showed up just a few times. The rearrangement joins TRBV29-1 to TRBJ1-1; D is uncertain. The CDR3 consists of 10 residues. The germline CDR1 and CDR2 sequences are SQVTM and ANQGSEA. The germline V and J ends were trimmed by 7 bases and 5 bases, with 8 bases remaining between them. CDR3 region: CSGVRTEAFF. CDR3 DNA sequence: TGCAGCGGGGTGAGGACTGAAGCTTTCTTT. The full variable domain, completed using reference TRBV29-1 and TRBJ1-1, is SAVISQKPSRDICQRGTSLTIQCQVDSQVTMMFWYRQQPGQSLTLIATANQGSEATYESGFVIDKFPISRPNLTFSTLTVSNMSPEDSSIYLCSGVRTEAFFGQGTRLTVV.

This clone occurred once. The chain combines TRBV19 with TRBJ2-4; unclear D gene. The ends were cut back, 3 bases at V and 0 bases at J, with 15 bases in the middle. CDR1 and CDR2 (germline): LNHDA, SQIVND (reference sequence). The CDR3 loop spans 17 amino acids. The CDR3 spells CASSIVSDILAKNIQYF. The CDR3, as DNA: TGTGCCAGTAGTATTGTGTCCGATATCCTAGCCAAAAACATTCAGTACTTC.

CDR3 amino acids: CASSKGSVASTEAFF. CDR3 nucleotides: TGTGCCAGCAGCAAGGGCAGTGTCGCCAGCACTGAAGCTTTCTTT. The chain uses TRBV21-1 and TRBJ1-1; the table's D gene call, TRBD1, was not cross checked with the DNA. TRBV21-1 is a recognized pseudogene. The CDR3 runs 15 residues.

The J gene is TRBJ2-2, the V gene TRBV25-1, with TRBD1 identical over 10 bases. In germline, CDR1 is MGHDK, CDR2 SYGVNS. This CDR3 has 15 residues. Trimming at V came to 2 bases and at J to 5 bases, leaving 2 bases not matched to a gene. Written as DNA, the CDR3 is TGTGCCAGCAGTGAAGGGACAGGGGAAACCGGGGAGCTGTTTTTT. The encoded protein is CASSEGTGETGELFF.

The chain is built from TRBV6-6 and TRBJ2-5, with D unresolved. V shed 2 bases and J shed 5 bases, with 9 bases lying between them. Germline CDR1 MNHNY, CDR2 SVGAGI (reference sequence). The CDR3 extends over 13 amino acids. CDR3: CASSYGFAETQYF. The CDR3 DNA sequence: TGTGCCAGCAGTTACGGGTTCGCGGAGACCCAGTACTTC.

The chain uses TRBV7-9 and TRBJ2-3; the D gene could be TRBD1 or TRBD2 (5 bases each). Between the trimmed V and J ends, which lost 4 bases and 4 bases, there was a span of 18 bases. CDR1 SEHNR and CDR2 FQNEAQ come from the germline V gene (reference sequence). The CDR3 spans 16 residues. The CDR3 DNA reads TGTGCCAGCAGCTCCCGGGACCTCCCTGAACCAGATACGCAGTATTTT. Amino acid sequence: CASSSRDLPEPDTQYF.

The chain recombines TRBV13 with TRBJ2-7, with D perhaps being TRBD1 or TRBD2 (5 bases each). Trimming cost V 1 base and J 0 bases, with 10 bases left between them. Germline V gives CDR1 PRHDT, CDR2 FYEKMQ (reference sequence). The CDR3 has 15 residues. In DNA form, the CDR3 reads TGTGCCAGCAGCTTAGAGGTGGGGGACTCCTACGAGCAGTACTTC. Translation: CASSLEVGDSYEQYF.

The V gene is TRBV11-1, the J gene TRBJ2-1; D is unclear. Trimming pared 5 bases from V and 5 bases from J, leaving 10 bases between. This CDR3 is 13 amino acids long. Per the germline V gene, CDR1 is SGHAT and CDR2 is FQDESV (reference sequence). Here the CDR3 reads CASSPSQDNEQFF. CDR3 bases: TGTGCCAGCAGCCCAAGTCAGGACAATGAGCAGTTCTTC.